This TCR beta chain was observed in a study of human T cells and chemical hapten exposure. Study information: Largely, small differences in pooled library volume made per-sample TCR yields vary.

This CDR3 has 14 residues. The germline gives CDR1 DFQATT, CDR2 SNEGSKA (reference sequence). The V gene lost 5 bases and the J gene lost 0 bases, with 12 bases spanning the gap. Specified time point: patch test 3, about 24 weeks after DPC sensitization. The treatment denotes: therapeutic diphenylcyclopropenone sensitization with weekly scalp DPC. Blood was drawn before each patch test was applied. Each CDR3 protein is one row after TCRdb ran MiXCR on the RACE reads. The repertoire holds about 89,000 distinct CDR3 sequences, with 13% as singletons. The TCR sequence derives from a woman aged 45 to 65 with alopecia areata. Some clones in this sample may be carry-over from other donors' samples. The sequences come from whole blood, collected in connection with sensitization to the hapten diphenylcyclopropenone (DPC). V usage is TRBV20-1 and J usage is TRBJ2-3, with D tentatively TRBD2 (5 bases). Here the CDR3 DNA reads TGCAGTGCTCGTCCACCGGGGAGCACAGATACGCAGTATTTT. Amino acids: CSARPPGSTDTQYF.